This TCR beta chain was identified during a study of blood T cell repertoires in COVID-19. Turning to the study itself: Researchers got acute and convalescent COVID-19 samples from the United States, Italy and Spain.

V dropped 2 bases and J dropped 4 bases, with 14 bases sitting between them. The CDR3 totals 15 residues. Germline loops: CDR1 LGHNA, CDR2 YNFKEQ. Data came from immunoSEQ multiplex PCR; TCRdb stores just in-frame clones and leaves some out. The sample lists about 150,000 clones, more than 85% seen once, with roughly 2.9% in the top ten. This sequence was found in a man in his sixties with active or convalescent COVID-19. V gene TRBV4-2 combines with J gene TRBJ1-2; weak D call: TRBD1 (5 bases). The sequencing input was peripheral blood. This chain's CDR3 is CASSQLPGGGYGYTF. The CDR3 coding sequence is TGTGCCAGCAGCCAACTTCCCGGGGGGGGCTATGGCTACACCTTC.